This entry lists 28 T cell receptor beta chains sequenced from one sample in a study of human T cells and chemical hapten exposure (dated by TCRdb to the early 2020s). The method behind the library was RACE. Data came from a NextSeq 500. TCRdb itself trimmed the public reads at Q25 with fastp, ran MiXCR and retained productive beta chains. Duplicate CDR3 protein sequences are folded into a single record with the most common DNA and genes. The sample records a few hundred thousand distinct CDR3 sequences, approximately 8.4% of which are singletons. The ten largest clones take up approximately 2.2% of the sample. The time point label corresponds to: pre-sensitization, week 0. What this sample's treatment or condition label stands for: therapeutic diphenylcyclopropenone sensitization with weekly scalp DPC. This specimen was whole blood, taken in connection with sensitization to the hapten diphenylcyclopropenone (DPC). These receptors were collected from a woman aged 40 to 50 with alopecia areata. Some clones in this sample may be carry-over from other donors' samples.

This clonotype was seen many times. The V gene is TRBV20-1, the J gene TRBJ1-2; possibly TRBD1 for D (6 bases). The CDR3 contains 16 residues. V lost 3 bases and J lost 0, with 17 bases in between. Germline values: CDR1 DFQATT, CDR2 SNEGSKA (reference sequence). The CDR3 DNA sequence: TGCAGTGCTAGGGAAGGAGGGGGGCGAGCTAACTATGGCTACACCTTC. It specifies CSAREGGGRANYGYTF.

This clonotype showed up just a few times. This chain joins TRBV25-1 and TRBJ2-7; the D call may be TRBD1 or TRBD2 (5 bases each). The CDR3 is made up of 13 amino acids. In germline, CDR1 is MGHDK, CDR2 SYGVNS. The V end was cut by 7 bases, the J end by 3 bases, with 13 bases between. DNA of the CDR3: TGTGCCAGCACCAAAGGGACCGTCTACGAGCAGTACTTC. Protein: CASTKGTVYEQYF.

The chain employs TRBV28 and TRBJ2-1, with 8 bases fitting TRBD2. The CDR3 is 13 residues long. Germline CDR1 MDHEN, CDR2 SYDVKM. Germline trimming cut 6 bases from V and 15 bases from J; bases unmatched to any gene: 13. This CDR3 is CASRVAGLSRGFF. CDR3 nucleotides: TGTGCCAGCAGGGTAGCGGGATTAAGCCGGGGGTTCTTC.

This clonotype was observed a few times. The gene calls are TRBV7-9 and TRBJ2-5; D is perhaps TRBD1 (5 bases). The germline V and J ends were trimmed by 1 base and 5 bases, with 14 bases remaining between them. The CDR3 contains 15 residues. Per the germline V gene, CDR1 is SEHNR and CDR2 is FQNEAQ (reference sequence). Here the CDR3 reads CASSLGQPSGETQYF. The DNA for the CDR3 is TGTGCCAGCAGCTTAGGACAGCCCAGTGGGGAGACCCAGTACTTC. The full variable domain, its missing parts supplied by reference TRBV7-9 and TRBJ2-5, is DTGVSQNPRHKITKRGQNVTFRCDPISEHNRLYWYRQTLGQGPEFLTYFQNEAQLEKSRLLSDRFSAERPKGSFSTLEIQRTEQGDSAMYLCASSLGQPSGETQYFGPGTRLLVL.

This clonotype occurred many times. The chain links TRBV6-6 to TRBJ2-3; no definite D call. Trimming cost V 2 bases and J 5 bases, with 5 bases left between them. CDR1 is MNHNY and CDR2 is SVGAGI in the germline V gene (reference sequence). This CDR3 is 12 amino acids long. The CDR3 spells CASSYKRDTQYF. CDR3 DNA: TGTGCCAGCAGTTACAAGAGAGATACGCAGTATTTT.

In this sample, this clonotype turned up many times. The V and J genes are TRBV7-2 and TRBJ2-3; no definite D call. Germline loops: CDR1 SGHTA, CDR2 FQGNSA. The V end lost 5 bases, the J end lost 1 base, and 10 bases lay between the germline ends. The CDR3 consists of 14 residues. The CDR3 nucleotides read TGTGCCAGCAGCCCCTGGGCGGGCACAGATACGCAGTATTTT. This encodes CASSPWAGTDTQYF.

This clonotype was observed a handful of times. J is TRBJ2-7 and V is TRBV12-3 or TRBV12-4, with D possibly being TRBD2 (7 bases). This CDR3 contains 13 residues. Trimming cost V 1 base and J 7 bases, with 11 bases left between them. CDR3 protein: CASSLEGRGEQYF. CDR3 in DNA: TGTGCCAGCAGTTTAGAAGGGAGGGGGGAGCAGTACTTC.

This clonotype appeared a few times. The rearrangement joins TRBV13 to TRBJ2-7, with 12 bases that match TRBD2. V lost 5 bases and J lost 4; bases outside the gene matches: 3. Germline-derived CDR1 and CDR2 are PRHDT and FYEKMQ (reference sequence). The CDR3 has 14 residues. CDR3 sequence (DNA): TGTGCCAGCAGCCAAACTAGCGGGAGGTACGAGCAGTACTTC. Translated, it gives CASSQTSGRYEQYF.

The chain carries TRBV7-2 and TRBJ2-5; D not resolved. The CDR3 totals 14 residues. The germline V gene has CDR1 SGHTA and CDR2 FQGNSA. V lost 5 bases, J lost 5 bases, and 15 bases lay in between. The CDR3 spells CASSEGPGRETQYF. The DNA of the CDR3 is TGTGCCAGCAGCGAAGGGCCCGGCAGGGAGACCCAGTACTTC.

Here the CDR3 reads CASSLQGISYEQYF. The CDR3 DNA reads as TGTGCCAGCAGCCTCCAGGGGATCTCCTACGAGCAGTACTTC. The V gene is TRBV12-3 or TRBV12-4, the J gene TRBJ2-7, with D perhaps TRBD1 (6 bases). The V gene lost 6 bases and the J gene lost 0 bases, with 12 bases spanning the gap. The CDR3 covers 14 residues.

The sample holds many counts of this clonotype. V gene TRBV28 combines with J gene TRBJ1-1, with 9 positions matching TRBD1. From germline, CDR1 is MDHEN and CDR2 SYDVKM. Trimming took 2 bases from V and 3 from J; bases not matched to a gene: 4. The CDR3 loop spans 15 amino acids. CDR3 DNA sequence: TGTGCCAGCAGTTTAATGGGACAGGGACACACTGAAGCTTTCTTT. This encodes CASSLMGQGHTEAFF. Supplemented by reference TRBV28 and TRBJ1-1, the full variable domain reads DVKVTQSSRYLVKRTGEKVFLECVQDMDHENMFWYRQDPGLGLRLIYFSYDVKMKEKGDIPEGYSVSREKKERFSLILESASTNQTSMYLCASSLMGQGHTEAFFGQGTRLTVV.

This clonotype was observed a few times. The J gene is TRBJ2-7, the V gene TRBV5-1; no definite D call. Trimming took off 4 bases at V and 3 bases at J, with 8 bases between the two ends. The CDR3 runs 12 residues. From germline, CDR1 is SGHRS and CDR2 YFSETQ. CDR3 amino acids: CASSKESYEQYF. The DNA of the CDR3 is TGCGCCAGCAGCAAGGAGAGCTACGAGCAGTACTTC.

This clonotype has a handful of counts. The chain couples TRBV12-3 or TRBV12-4 to TRBJ2-5, with D possibly matching TRBD1 (6 bases). Trimming stripped 6 bases from V and 1 base from J, with 9 bases between. The CDR3 contains 13 residues. The CDR3 DNA reads TGTGCCAGCAGAGACAGGTCCCAAGAGACCCAGTACTTC. Residues: CASRDRSQETQYF.

The gene calls are TRBV18 and TRBJ2-3; TRBD2 is a possible D gene (6 bases). The CDR3 runs 13 residues. Germline values: CDR1 KGHSH, CDR2 LQKENI. The CDR3 nucleotides are TGTGCAGGAGGGGCGGAAAGCGGAGATACGCAGTATTTT. It specifies CAGGAESGDTQYF.

The table lists this clonotype with a few counts. The rearrangement uses TRBV4-1 and TRBJ2-7; 11 nucleotides agree with TRBD2. CDR3 length equals 16 residues. Trimming at V came to 3 bases and at J to 3 bases, leaving 7 bases not matched to a gene. The germline V gene has CDR1 MGHRA and CDR2 YSYEKL. The CDR3: CASSQVAGGPFYEQYF. As DNA, the CDR3 is TGCGCCAGCAGCCAGGTAGCGGGAGGGCCTTTCTACGAGCAGTACTTC.

CDR3 sequence: CASSPEIYEQYF. The CDR3 DNA follows: TGTGCCAGCTCACCTGAAATCTACGAGCAGTACTTC. The rearrangement joins TRBV18 to TRBJ2-7, with D hard to call. CDR1 is KGHSH, CDR2 LQKENI, per germline. The CDR3 is made up of 12 amino acids. V lost 3 bases and J lost 3, with 6 bases in between.

This chain joins TRBV7-2 and TRBJ2-5; the match to TRBD2 covers 9 bases. The CDR3 runs 15 residues. Germline loops: CDR1 SGHTA, CDR2 FQGNSA. V lost 1 base to trimming and J lost 4 bases; unmatched junction nucleotides: 4. CDR3: CASSLGGGRAETQYF. CDR3 in DNA: TGTGCCAGCAGCTTAGGGGGCGGGAGGGCAGAGACCCAGTACTTC.

This clonotype appeared a few times. The J gene is TRBJ2-1, the V gene TRBV15, with 11 bases that match TRBD2. This CDR3 has 17 residues. CDR1 is LNHNV, CDR2 YYDKDF, per germline (reference sequence). The V gene end was trimmed by 2 bases and the J gene end by 0 bases; junction bases not matched to a gene: 3. The CDR3 region is CATSRSSGRYSYNEQFF. In DNA, the CDR3 is TGTGCCACCAGCAGATCTAGCGGGAGGTACTCCTACAATGAGCAGTTCTTC.

This clonotype was detected a few times. V gene TRBV7-9 combines with J gene TRBJ1-5; D is perhaps TRBD1 (5 bases). The CDR3 covers 13 residues. Germline values: CDR1 SEHNR, CDR2 FQNEAQ (reference sequence). The germline V and J ends were trimmed by 3 bases and 4 bases, with 7 bases remaining between them. In nucleotides, the CDR3 is TGTGCCAGCAGCTTCGAGGGGAATCAGCCCCAGCATTTT. Amino acid sequence: CASSFEGNQPQHF.

This clonotype was counted many times. In DNA, the CDR3 is TGTGCCAGCAGTTATGGGAACTATGGCTACACCTTC. Translated, it gives CASSYGNYGYTF. The chain employs TRBV6-2 or TRBV6-3 and TRBJ1-2; D call uncertain. The germline V and J ends were trimmed by 3 bases and 2 bases, with 4 bases remaining between them. In germline, CDR1 is MNHEY, CDR2 SVGEGT. The CDR3 extends over 12 amino acids.

The sample holds a few counts of this clonotype. The V gene is TRBV5-4, the J gene TRBJ2-3; maybe TRBD1 (6 bases). Germline V CDR1 and CDR2: SGHNT, YYREEE (reference sequence). Between the trimmed V and J ends, which lost 4 bases and 5 bases, there was a span of 17 bases. This CDR3 comprises 15 residues. This chain's CDR3 is CASSNPQGRGDTQYF. The CDR3 DNA follows: TGTGCCAGCAGCAATCCACAGGGAAGGGGAGATACGCAGTATTTT. Based on the CDR3 plus reference TRBV5-4 and TRBJ2-3, the full variable domain is ETGVTQSPTHLIKTRGQQVTLRCSSQSGHNTVSWYQQALGQGPQFIFQYYREEENGRGNFPPRFSGLQFPNYSSELNVNALELDDSALYLCASSNPQGRGDTQYFGPGTRLTVL.

This clonotype showed up just a few times. V and J are TRBV28 and TRBJ2-3; maybe TRBD1 (5 bases). This CDR3 is 14 amino acids long. The V end was cut by 6 bases, the J end by 0 bases, with 10 bases between. Germline assignment: CDR1 MDHEN and CDR2 SYDVKM. The CDR3 nucleotides read TGTGCCAGCAGAGACAGTTATAGCACAGATACGCAGTATTTT. Translation: CASRDSYSTDTQYF.

At least ten counts were recorded for this clonotype. This sequence joins TRBV5-1 and TRBJ1-1, with D perhaps TRBD1 (5 bases). The V end was cut by 0 bases, the J end by 0 bases, with 12 bases between. Germline assignment: CDR1 SGHRS and CDR2 YFSETQ. This CDR3 has 16 amino acids. DNA of the CDR3: TGCGCCAGCAGCTTGGGCCTAGACAGATTGAACACTGAAGCTTTCTTT. This gives the protein CASSLGLDRLNTEAFF.

In this sample, this clonotype turned up a few times. The chain uses TRBV6-2 or TRBV6-3 and TRBJ1-1; D is unclear. Germline CDR1 MNHEY, CDR2 SVGEGT. V was pared by 4 bases and J by 2 bases, with 11 bases between. The CDR3 has 14 amino acids. CDR3 bases: TGTGCCAGCAGTTCCGATATAATCAACACTGAAGCTTTCTTT. Translating it yields CASSSDIINTEAFF.

CDR3 DNA: TGCGCCAGCAGCCAAGTTCCAGGGAGTATAAACGAGCAGTACTTC. It codes for CASSQVPGSINEQYF. The gene calls are TRBV4-1 and TRBJ2-7; D could derive from TRBD1 or TRBD2 (5 bases each). The CDR3 has 15 amino acids. CDR1 is MGHRA, CDR2 YSYEKL, per germline. V was clipped by 1 base and J by 5 bases, with 15 bases between them.

Ten or more counts support this clonotype. V and J are TRBV6-2 or TRBV6-3 and TRBJ2-1, with a weak D call TRBD2 (6 bases). Trimming pared 7 bases from V and 9 bases from J, leaving 19 bases between. Germline values: CDR1 MNHEY, CDR2 SVGEGT. The CDR3 extends over 14 amino acids. In DNA form, the CDR3 reads TGTGCCAGCATCTTGGGAGGTCCTAGGCCTGAGCAGTTCTTC. Protein product: CASILGGPRPEQFF.

The chain couples TRBV12-3 or TRBV12-4 to TRBJ2-5; D gene unclear. Trimming removed 4 bases at V and 0 bases at J, with 6 bases between. The CDR3 extends over 13 amino acids. The CDR3 loop is CASSWAYQETQYF. In DNA, the CDR3 is TGTGCCAGCAGTTGGGCCTACCAAGAGACCCAGTACTTC.

This clonotype was detected many times. The chain recombines TRBV20-1 with TRBJ1-2; D call uncertain. Germline V lookup: CDR1 DFQATT, CDR2 SNEGSKA (reference sequence). The CDR3 has 12 residues. This CDR3 reads CSLITANYGYTF. The CDR3 DNA reads TGCAGCTTGATTACTGCCAACTATGGCTACACCTTC.